Listed here are 24 T cell receptor beta chains from one sample, sequenced in a study of spatial heterogeneity in lung cancer. Using its own MiXCR run on the 5' RACE reads, TCRdb lists one record per CDR3 protein. The top ten hold 6.8% of the sample, which has roughly 80,000 distinct CDR3 sequences, under 8.5% seen once. Regarding time point: sample taken at primary tumor resection. The sample consisted of PBMCs, taken at surgery. The receptors stem from a male donor with early-stage non-small cell lung cancer.

This clonotype was recorded a few times. This chain joins TRBV5-1 and TRBJ2-2; perhaps TRBD2 as D (6 bases). Trimming pared 4 bases from V and 0 bases from J, leaving 10 bases between. Germline V gene sequence: CDR1 SGHRS, CDR2 YFSETQ. This CDR3 contains 15 residues. CDR3 region: CASSRDWANTGELFF. In DNA form, the CDR3 reads TGCGCCAGCAGCCGGGACTGGGCGAACACCGGGGAGCTGTTTTTT. The whole variable domain, filled in from reference TRBV5-1 and TRBJ2-2, reads KAGVTQTPRYLIKTRGQQVTLSCSPISGHRSVSWYQQTPGQGLQFLFEYFSETQRNKGNFPGRFSGRQFSNSRSEMNVSTLELGDSALYLCASSRDWANTGELFFGEGSRLTVL.

This clonotype has a count of ten or more. The genes are TRBV7-9 and TRBJ1-2; D is ambiguous. Germline CDR1 reads SEHNR; CDR2 reads FQNEAQ (reference sequence). The V end lost 5 bases, the J end lost 2 bases, and 12 bases lay between the germline ends. The CDR3 is made up of 14 amino acids. This CDR3 is CASSPRTENYGYTF. The CDR3 DNA sequence: TGTGCCAGCAGCCCTAGGACCGAGAACTATGGCTACACCTTC. Supplemented by reference TRBV7-9 and TRBJ1-2, the full variable domain reads DTGVSQNPRHKITKRGQNVTFRCDPISEHNRLYWYRQTLGQGPEFLTYFQNEAQLEKSRLLSDRFSAERPKGSFSTLEIQRTEQGDSAMYLCASSPRTENYGYTFGSGTRLTVV.

The rearrangement joins TRBV3-1 to TRBJ1-6; a possible D gene is TRBD1 (5 bases). The CDR3 has 14 residues. Trimming cost V 3 bases and J 9 bases, with 12 bases left between them. Germline assignment: CDR1 LGHDT and CDR2 YNNKEL (reference sequence). The CDR3 sequence: CASSHFQGGSPLHF. DNA for the CDR3: TGTGCCAGCAGCCACTTTCAGGGAGGTTCACCCCTCCACTTT.

In this sample, this clonotype turned up a few times. The CDR3, as DNA: TGCAGCGTTGAAGGATGGACAGGGGGCACAGATACGCAGTATTTT. Its protein is CSVEGWTGGTDTQYF. The gene calls are TRBV29-1 and TRBJ2-3, with 9 bases lining up with TRBD1. Germline V CDR1 and CDR2: SQVTM, ANQGSEA. CDR3 size: 15 residues. Losses at the gene ends were 1 base for V and 1 base for J; bases not matched to a gene: 3.

The chain employs TRBV7-9 and TRBJ1-1; D call uncertain. CDR3 length: 12 amino acids. CDR1 is SEHNR, CDR2 FQNEAQ, per germline (reference sequence). V gave up 0 bases and J gave up 6 bases, with 5 bases separating them. CDR3 protein: CASSLAMAEAFF. The DNA of the CDR3 is TGTGCCAGCAGCTTAGCGATGGCTGAAGCTTTCTTT. Full variable domain (outside the CDR3, taken from reference TRBV7-9 and TRBJ1-1): DTGVSQNPRHKITKRGQNVTFRCDPISEHNRLYWYRQTLGQGPEFLTYFQNEAQLEKSRLLSDRFSAERPKGSFSTLEIQRTEQGDSAMYLCASSLAMAEAFFGQGTRLTVV.

This clonotype was seen many times. The genes are TRBV9 and TRBJ1-1; D gene unclear. Per germline, CDR1 SGDLS and CDR2 YYNGEE. CDR3 length: 13 residues. Deletions cut 0 bases from V and 3 bases from J, with 6 bases between. The CDR3 bases are TGTGCCAGCAGCGTAGAGGGCTACACTGAAGCTTTCTTT. Residues: CASSVEGYTEAFF.

This clonotype has just one count. The gene calls are TRBV12-3 or TRBV12-4 and TRBJ1-1; no reliable D call. Trimming removed 6 bases from V and 3 bases from J, with 11 bases in between. The CDR3 sequence is 13 residues long. CDR3 DNA: TGTGCCAGCAGCCCCTTACGGGACACTGAAGCTTTCTTT. Its translation: CASSPLRDTEAFF.

This clonotype has a handful of counts. This rearrangement joins TRBV9 to TRBJ2-1; D possibly matches TRBD1 or TRBD2 (5 bases each). Trimming removed 0 bases from V and 5 bases from J, with 12 bases in between. This CDR3 is 15 amino acids long. Germline V gene data show CDR1 as SGDLS and CDR2 as YYNGEE. The CDR3 sequence: CASSVGRGVHNEQFF. The CDR3 DNA reads as TGTGCCAGCAGCGTAGGGAGAGGGGTACACAATGAGCAGTTCTTC.

This clonotype has just a few counts. The V call is TRBV20-1, the J call TRBJ2-7; TRBD2 matches 14 bases. This CDR3 comprises 15 residues. The junction had 8 bases not matched to a gene; V was cut back by 6 bases and J by 4 bases. The germline gives CDR1 DFQATT, CDR2 SNEGSKA (reference sequence). The CDR3 DNA reads TGCAGTGCCGCCGGGACTAGCGGGAGAACTTACGAGCAGTACTTC. Protein sequence: CSAAGTSGRTYEQYF.

This chain joins TRBV9 and TRBJ2-7; D remains ambiguous. Germline loops: CDR1 SGDLS, CDR2 YYNGEE. V was pared by 0 bases and J by 6 bases, with 13 bases between. CDR3 length: 14 amino acids. The CDR3 coding sequence is TGTGCCAGCAGCGTAGCGTTTGGCCATACCGAGCAGTACTTC. This encodes CASSVAFGHTEQYF.

At least ten counts were recorded for this clonotype. J is TRBJ2-3 and V is TRBV7-2; tentative D call: TRBD1 (5 bases). CDR1 is SGHTA and CDR2 is FQGNSA in the germline V gene. Trimming stripped 1 base from V and 7 bases from J, with 12 bases between. The CDR3 is 14 residues long. The CDR3: CASSLGTLLNTQYF. DNA for the CDR3: TGTGCCAGCAGCTTAGGGACACTATTGAATACGCAGTATTTT.

There are many counts of this clonotype. The chain has TRBV11-3 and TRBJ2-1, with unresolved D. V was cut by 5 bases and J by 6 bases, with 14 bases left in between. The CDR3 is 14 residues long. Germline CDR1 reads SGHNT; CDR2 reads YENEEA. CDR3 residues: CASSHRWATNEQFF. The CDR3 nucleotides read TGTGCCAGCAGCCATAGGTGGGCCACCAATGAGCAGTTCTTC.

This clonotype occurred many times. This chain uses TRBV20-1 with TRBJ1-2; 7 bases are shared with TRBD1. The CDR3 spans 13 residues. CDR1 and CDR2 (germline): DFQATT, SNEGSKA (reference sequence). Germline trimming cut 6 bases from V and 2 bases from J; bases unmatched to any gene: 6. The CDR3 is CSASTGLNYGYTF. The CDR3, as DNA: TGCAGTGCGTCGACAGGGCTCAACTATGGCTACACCTTC.

This rearrangement joins TRBV30 to TRBJ1-6, with a tentative D call TRBD1 (5 bases). The length of the CDR3 is 16 residues. V was pared by 2 bases and J by 4 bases, with 15 bases between. Per the germline V gene, CDR1 is GTSNPN and CDR2 is SVGIG (reference sequence). The CDR3 here is CAWSTGTLDYNSPLHF. CDR3 in DNA: TGTGCCTGGAGTACTGGGACGCTGGATTATAATTCACCCCTCCACTTT.

This clonotype was seen at least ten times. This chain joins TRBV28 and TRBJ1-1; tentatively, D is TRBD1 (5 bases). CDR1 and CDR2 from the germline V gene are MDHEN and SYDVKM. The CDR3 runs to 15 residues. V was trimmed by 2 bases and J by 4 bases, leaving 14 bases between them. The CDR3 loop is CASSLMWGSGTEAFF. CDR3 coding DNA: TGTGCCAGCAGTTTAATGTGGGGCAGCGGCACTGAAGCTTTCTTT.

This rearrangement joins TRBV12-3 or TRBV12-4 to TRBJ1-4; no definite D call. This CDR3 contains 13 residues. V lost 3 bases to trimming and J lost 8 bases, with 10 bases between them. For the CDR3, the DNA is TGTGCCAGCAGTTTGGGCGCCCGAGAAAAACTGTTTTTT. Translating gives CASSLGAREKLFF.

CDR3 in DNA: TGCAGCGTTGAAGATCAGGAAAAAATGAACACTGAAGCTTTCTTT. Protein: CSVEDQEKMNTEAFF. V and J are TRBV29-1 and TRBJ1-1; D is unresolved. Germline V CDR1 and CDR2: SQVTM, ANQGSEA. The CDR3 length is 15 residues. Between the trimmed V and J ends, which lost 0 bases and 0 bases, there was a span of 11 bases.

This clonotype was detected a few times. The chain links TRBV2 to TRBJ1-5; D is uncertain. With 6 bases removed from V and 6 bases from J, the gap between germline ends came to 18 bases. CDR3 length: 15 residues. Looked up from germline, CDR1 is SNHLY and CDR2 is FYNNEI. The chain's CDR3 is CASSPTSISGQPQHF. The CDR3 DNA is TGTGCCAGCAGCCCGACATCTATTTCGGGTCAGCCCCAGCATTTT.

The J gene is TRBJ1-4, the V gene TRBV27, with 7 bases fitting TRBD1. The germline V gene has CDR1 MNHEY and CDR2 SMNVEV (reference sequence). CDR3 length equals 14 residues. Trimming took 4 bases from V and 11 from J; bases not matched to a gene: 10. For the CDR3, the DNA is TGTGCCAGCAGTTCCGACAGGGTATTGGGTAAACTGTTTTTT. This sequence encodes CASSSDRVLGKLFF.

This clonotype appeared many times. The V gene is TRBV2, the J gene TRBJ2-5; no reliable D call. Germline CDR1 is SNHLY and CDR2 is FYNNEI. There are 12 residues in the CDR3. V was pared by 7 bases and J by 1 base, with 7 bases between. CDR3 protein: CASMGFQETQYF. In nucleotides, the CDR3 is TGTGCCAGCATGGGATTCCAAGAGACCCAGTACTTC.

This clonotype was recorded at least ten times. This chain uses TRBV9 with TRBJ2-3; 11 positions match TRBD2. This CDR3 has 15 amino acids. In germline, CDR1 is SGDLS, CDR2 YYNGEE. After removal of 5 bases from V and 6 bases from J, the junction contained 8 bases not matched to a gene. Written as DNA, the CDR3 is TGTGCCAGCAGTCTTACTAGCGGGAGTGCGGATACGCAGTATTTT. This encodes CASSLTSGSADTQYF.

The J gene is TRBJ2-1, the V gene TRBV7-2; D gene ambiguous. Trimming stripped 5 bases from V and 3 bases from J, with 14 bases between. Germline V gene lookup returns CDR1 SGHTA and CDR2 FQGNSA. The CDR3 runs 15 residues. CDR3 residues: CASSAMDGRYNEQFF. In nucleotides, the CDR3 is TGTGCCAGCAGCGCGATGGACGGACGCTACAATGAGCAGTTCTTC.

In its sample, this clonotype was seen many times. V usage is TRBV10-3 and J usage is TRBJ2-7, with 11 bases that match TRBD2. V lost 4 bases, J lost 2 bases, and 4 bases stayed unmatched. Per the germline V gene, CDR1 is ENHRY and CDR2 is SYGVKD. CDR3 length equals 15 residues. The CDR3 region has the DNA TGTGCCATCAGTGTTGTAGCGGGAGGGCCCTACGAGCAGTACTTC. Protein: CAISVVAGGPYEQYF.

This clonotype was observed many times. This chain uses TRBV24-1 with TRBJ1-3; D is perhaps TRBD1 (5 bases). The CDR3 consists of 13 residues. Trimming pared 9 bases from V and 0 bases from J, leaving 8 bases between. Germline V gene sequence: CDR1 KGHDR, CDR2 SFDVKD. The CDR3 sequence: CATSQGSGNTIYF. For the CDR3, the DNA is TGTGCCACCTCGCAGGGCTCTGGAAACACCATATATTTT.